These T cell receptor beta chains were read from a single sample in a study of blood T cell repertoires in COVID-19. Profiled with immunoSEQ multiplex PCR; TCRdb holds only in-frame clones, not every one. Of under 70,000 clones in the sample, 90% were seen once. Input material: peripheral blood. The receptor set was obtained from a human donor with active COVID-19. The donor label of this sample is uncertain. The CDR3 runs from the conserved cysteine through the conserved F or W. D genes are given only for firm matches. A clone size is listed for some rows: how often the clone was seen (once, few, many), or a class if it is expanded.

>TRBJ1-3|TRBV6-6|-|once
CASSYATGGSGNTIYF
TGTGCCAGCAGTTACGCGACAGGCGGCTCTGGAAACACCATATATTTT
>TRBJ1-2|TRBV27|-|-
CASSDDRLYGYTF
TGTGCCAGCAGTGATGACAGGCTCTATGGCTACACCTTC
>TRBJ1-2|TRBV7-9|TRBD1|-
CASWGATGLGYGYTF
TGTGCCAGCTGGGGGGCGACAGGGTTAGGCTATGGCTACACCTTC
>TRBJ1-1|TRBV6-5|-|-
CASSYSSGVTEAFF
TGTGCCAGCAGTTACTCGAGTGGTGTCACTGAAGCTTTCTTT
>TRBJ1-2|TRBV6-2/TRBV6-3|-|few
CASSSLANYGYTF
TGTGCCAGCAGTTCTTTGGCCAACTATGGCTACACCTTC
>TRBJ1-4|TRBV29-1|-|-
CSVVSWEKLFF
TGCAGCGTTGTGAGTTGGGAAAAACTGTTTTTT
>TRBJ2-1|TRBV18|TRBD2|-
CASSPPSGGPSYNEQFF
TGTGCCAGCTCACCACCGAGCGGGGGGCCCTCCTACAATGAGCAGTTCTTC
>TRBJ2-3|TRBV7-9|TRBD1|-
CASRLMGQGTDTQYF
TGTGCCAGCAGACTCATGGGACAGGGTACAGATACGCAGTATTTT
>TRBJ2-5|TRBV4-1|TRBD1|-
CASSQLIKQGLETQYF
TGCGCCAGCAGCCAGCTCATAAAACAGGGGTTGGAGACCCAGTACTTC
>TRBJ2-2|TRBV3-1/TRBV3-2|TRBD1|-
CASSQLSRGLVSTGELFF
TGTGCCAGCAGCCAGTTGTCGAGGGGGCTAGTCAGCACCGGGGAGCTGTTTTTT
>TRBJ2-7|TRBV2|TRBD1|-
CASRLDRGYEQYF
TGTGCCAGCAGATTGGACAGGGGCTACGAGCAGTACTTC
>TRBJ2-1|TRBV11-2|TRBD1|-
CASSFGQGWHNEQFF
TGTGCCAGCAGCTTCGGACAGGGTTGGCACAATGAGCAGTTCTTC
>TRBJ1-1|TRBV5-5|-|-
CASSLIGDTEAFF
TGTGCCAGCAGCTTGATAGGGGACACTGAAGCTTTCTTT
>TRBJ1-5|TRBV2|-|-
CASRADNQPQHF
TGTGCCAGCAGGGCAGACAATCAGCCCCAGCATTTT
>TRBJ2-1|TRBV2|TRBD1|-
CARRTGGITQFF
TGTGCCAGGAGGACAGGGGGCATAACCCAGTTCTTC
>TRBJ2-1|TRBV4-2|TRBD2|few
CASSRRLAGDNEQFF
TGTGCCAGCAGCCGAAGACTAGCGGGAGACAATGAGCAGTTCTTC
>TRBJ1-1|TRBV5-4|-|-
CASSLVTGTEAFF
TGTGCCAGCAGCTTGGTCACGGGGACTGAAGCTTTCTTT
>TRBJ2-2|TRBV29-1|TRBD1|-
CSADRGGTGELFF
TGCAGCGCCGACAGGGGCGGCACCGGGGAGCTGTTTTTT
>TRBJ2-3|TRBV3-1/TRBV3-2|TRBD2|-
CASSQGGRRGDTQYF
TGTGCCAGCAGCCAAGGCGGGAGGCGGGGAGATACGCAGTATTTT
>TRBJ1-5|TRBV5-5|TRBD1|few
CASSLGTASNQPQHF
TGTGCCAGCAGCTTAGGGACAGCGAGCAATCAGCCCCAGCATTTT
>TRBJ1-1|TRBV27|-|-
CASTQLGGRPEAFF
TGTGCCAGCACCCAGCTGGGGGGACGCCCTGAAGCTTTCTTT
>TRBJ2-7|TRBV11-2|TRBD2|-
CASSWGLAGGHEQYF
TGTGCCAGCAGCTGGGGACTAGCGGGAGGCCACGAGCAGTACTTC
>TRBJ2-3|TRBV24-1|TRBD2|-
CATSDSPAGGSTDTQYF
TGTGCCACCAGTGATTCCCCAGCGGGGGGATCCACAGATACGCAGTATTTT
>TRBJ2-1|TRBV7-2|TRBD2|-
CASSSSGGGPYNEQFF
TGTGCCAGCAGCTCCAGCGGGGGAGGTCCCTACAATGAGCAGTTCTTC
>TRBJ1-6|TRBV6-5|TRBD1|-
CASRPGTDNSPLHF
TGTGCCAGCAGACCCGGGACAGACAATTCACCCCTCCACTTT
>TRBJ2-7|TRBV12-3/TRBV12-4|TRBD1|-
CASTITGVHEQYF
TGTGCCAGCACCATCACAGGGGTCCACGAGCAGTACTTC
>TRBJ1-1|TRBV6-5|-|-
CASRRGHPNTEAFF
TGTGCCAGCAGGAGAGGACACCCGAACACTGAAGCTTTCTTT
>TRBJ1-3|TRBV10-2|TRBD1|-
CASSETGGLRGANTIYF
TGCGCCAGCAGTGAGACAGGGGGCCTTCGAGGTGCAAACACCATATATTTT
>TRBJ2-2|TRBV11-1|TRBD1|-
CASSPDREATGELFF
TGTGCCAGCAGCCCGGACAGGGAGGCCACAGGGGAGCTGTTTTTT
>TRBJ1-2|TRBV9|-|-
CASSAPGYGYTF
TGTGCCAGCAGCGCCCCGGGCTATGGCTACACCTTC
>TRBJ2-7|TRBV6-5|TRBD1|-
CASSSGTGFVYEQYF
TGTGCCAGCAGCTCCGGGACAGGTTTTGTATACGAGCAGTACTTC
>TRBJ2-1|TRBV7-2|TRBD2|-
CASSIAGSSYNEQFF
TGTGCCAGCAGCATAGCGGGGAGCTCCTACAATGAGCAGTTCTTC
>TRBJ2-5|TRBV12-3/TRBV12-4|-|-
CASSSRGQETQYF
TGTGCCAGCAGTTCGCGGGGACAAGAGACCCAGTACTTC
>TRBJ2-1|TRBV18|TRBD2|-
CASSPASGQHYNEQFF
TGTGCCAGCTCACCGGCTAGCGGGCAACACTACAATGAGCAGTTCTTC
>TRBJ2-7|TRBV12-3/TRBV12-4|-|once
CASSYSNEQYF
TGTGCCAGCAGTTACTCCAACGAGCAGTACTTC
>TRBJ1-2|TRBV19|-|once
CASSLWTPANYGYTF
TGTGCCAGTAGTCTTTGGACACCGGCGAACTATGGCTACACCTTC
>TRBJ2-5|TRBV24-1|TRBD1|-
CATLRDRGGPCTEETQYF
TGTGCCACCCTTCGGGACAGGGGAGGGCCCTGCACGGAGGAGACCCAGTACTTC
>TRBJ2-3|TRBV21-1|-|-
CASSNLEATCTDTQYF
TGTGCCAGCAGCAACCTAGAGGCCACCTGCACAGATACGCAGTATTTT
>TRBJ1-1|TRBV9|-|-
CASSIQAGNTEAFF
TGTGCCAGCAGCATCCAAGCGGGGAACACTGAAGCTTTCTTT
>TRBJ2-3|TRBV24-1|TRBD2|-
CATSDTRLAGGREDTQYF
TGTGCCACCAGTGATACCCGACTAGCGGGGGGCCGCGAGGATACGCAGTATTTT
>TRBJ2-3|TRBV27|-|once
CASSFSITDTQYF
TGTGCCAGCAGTTTTTCTATCACAGATACGCAGTATTTT
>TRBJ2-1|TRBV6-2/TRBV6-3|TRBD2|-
CASSWGLGNEQFF
TGTGCCAGCAGTTGGGGACTAGGCAATGAGCAGTTCTTC
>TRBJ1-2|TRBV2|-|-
CASSEVGEGYTF
TGTGCCAGCAGTGAAGTCGGGGAAGGCTACACCTTC
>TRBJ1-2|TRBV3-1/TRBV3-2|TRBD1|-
CASSQGQGLANYGYTF
TGTGCCAGCAGCCAAGGACAGGGGTTAGCTAACTATGGCTACACCTTC
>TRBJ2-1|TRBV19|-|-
CASSITAGEDEQFF
TGTGCCAGTAGTATAACGGCAGGGGAAGATGAGCAGTTCTTC
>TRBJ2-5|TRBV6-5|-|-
CASSYSRGETQYF
TGTGCCAGCAGTTACTCACGGGGGGAGACCCAGTACTTC
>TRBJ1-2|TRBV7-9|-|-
CASSLAGSPYGYTF
TGTGCCAGCAGCTTAGCTGGCAGTCCCTATGGCTACACCTTC
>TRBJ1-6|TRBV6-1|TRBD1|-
CASSEPQGSSPLHF
TGTGCCAGCAGTGAACCACAGGGGAGTTCACCCCTCCACTTT
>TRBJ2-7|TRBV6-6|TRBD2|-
CASSYSRTSGSNEQYF
TGTGCCAGCAGTTACTCCCGGACTAGCGGGAGTAACGAGCAGTACTTC